This T cell receptor beta chain was identified during a study of T cell responses to AZD1222 COVID-19 vaccine. This CDR3 has 13 amino acids. Trimming cost V 4 bases and J 3 bases, with 10 bases left between them. Looked up from germline, CDR1 is MGHDK and CDR2 is SYGVNS. Profiling relied on immunoSEQ multiplex PCR, and the TCRdb table lists in-frame clones only, not all of them. Seen here are about 110,000 clones, roughly 92% observed once, and the top ten hold 2% to 2.5%. The sequences come from peripheral blood, collected 28 days after the second AZD1222 dose. The chain links TRBV25-1 to TRBJ2-7; TRBD2 is a possible D gene (7 bases). This clonotype was sampled from an adult who received the AZD1222 COVID-19 vaccine. The CDR3 nucleotides read TGTGCCAGCAGTGGGGGGGGCAGCTACGAGCAGTACTTC. This encodes CASSGGGSYEQYF.